This T cell receptor (beta chain) was recorded in a study of monozygotic twins with inflammatory bowel disease. Whole-study findings and limits: The authors found no support for a single strong IBD-associated signal or clonotype.

CDR1 SGHTA and CDR2 FQGTGA come from the germline V gene. The CDR3 consists of 17 residues. In regard to this clonotype: What it recognizes is unknown.

TCRalpha and TCRbeta cDNA went through two nested PCRs of approximately 17 and 9 cycles. Each CDR3 protein gets one entry in TCRdb, which reprocessed the 5' RACE reads and gives no DNA. This sample carries approximately 100,000 distinct CDR3 sequences, with roughly 12% going to the ten biggest clones. The TCR originated in a human donor with ulcerative colitis or Crohn's disease, or a healthy co-twin of an affected twin (not recorded which). The sample was blood. The chain joins TRBV7-3 to TRBJ2-1; with no DNA, the TCRdb D assignment of TRBD2 cannot be verified. CDR3 loop: CASSPRVLAGGANEQFF.